These 11 T cell receptor beta chains were sequenced from one sample in a study of T cells in Graves' hyperthyroidism and ophthalmopathy. RNA transcripts gave rise to amplified TCR beta CDR3 regions. First-round RT-PCR with HTBI primers amplified the TCR CDR3 region. TCRdb itself ran the multiplex PCR reads through MiXCR, one entry per CDR3 protein. The table shows a few hundred thousand distinct CDR3 sequences, with around 15% occurring only once. Material for sequencing was blood. Every receptor here comes from a woman aged 40 to 50 with Graves' ophthalmopathy.

The genes are TRBV20-1 and TRBJ2-1; 8 bases line up with TRBD2. The V and J ends lost 3 bases and 6 bases, in that order; junction bases with no gene match: 7. The CDR3 contains 14 residues. Germline V gene lookup returns CDR1 DFQATT and CDR2 SNEGSKA (reference sequence). CDR3 region: CSASKRELGNEQFF. The DNA for the CDR3 is TGCAGTGCTAGCAAGCGGGAGTTGGGCAATGAGCAGTTCTTC.

As for this clonotype: A much larger clone differs by one base, so this may be a read error. The gene calls are TRBV3-1 and TRBJ2-3; no definite D call. V lost 3 bases and J 4 bases, leaving 11 bases between the germline ends. CDR1 and CDR2 (germline): LGHDT, YNNKEL (reference sequence). This CDR3 is 14 amino acids long. The CDR3 DNA sequence: TGTGCCAGCAGCCACCAGCCCCGGCCAGATACGCAGTATTTT. This translates into CASSHQPRPDTQYF.

The rearrangement links TRBV28 to TRBJ1-6; tentative D call: TRBD1 (6 bases). CDR1 and CDR2 from the germline V gene are MDHEN and SYDVKM. There are 15 residues in the CDR3. V was pared by 5 bases and J by 5 bases, with 13 bases between. In DNA, the CDR3 is TGTGCCAGCAGTCCCCAGGGGACTCATAATTCACCCCTCCACTTT. Protein: CASSPQGTHNSPLHF.

This chain links TRBV2 with TRBJ2-7; 11 bases line up with TRBD2. This CDR3 is built from 14 residues. Trimming at V came to 6 bases and at J to 2 bases, leaving 3 bases not matched to a gene. In germline, CDR1 is SNHLY, CDR2 FYNNEI. CDR3 in DNA: TGTGCCAGCAGCCTTAGCGGGAGGGCCTACGAGCAGTACTTC. Translating it yields CASSLSGRAYEQYF.

This clonotype was counted many times. The chain has TRBV28 and TRBJ1-3; no firm D call. Germline V gives CDR1 MDHEN, CDR2 SYDVKM. The CDR3 has 14 amino acids. V gave up 5 bases and J gave up 0 bases, with 8 bases separating them. CDR3 bases: TGTGCCAGCAGTCCAGCAGACTCTGGAAACACCATATATTTT. Its translation is CASSPADSGNTIYF.

This clonotype has at least ten counts. The chain carries TRBV7-2 and TRBJ2-7; D gene ambiguous. With 1 base removed from V and 4 bases from J, the gap between germline ends came to 8 bases. Germline lookup yields CDR1 SGHTA and CDR2 FQGNSA. CDR3 size: 13 residues. The CDR3 reads CASSLGDLYEQYF. DNA of the CDR3: TGTGCCAGCAGCTTAGGGGATTTATACGAGCAGTACTTC.

The chain combines TRBV5-1 with TRBJ1-2, with 8 bases fitting TRBD1. Germline V gene data show CDR1 as SGHRS and CDR2 as YFSETQ. V lost 4 bases and J lost 4; bases outside the gene matches: 12. The CDR3 is 16 residues long. The CDR3 is CASSQGTGQRGYGYTF. In nucleotides, the CDR3 is TGCGCCAGCAGCCAGGGGACAGGCCAAAGGGGCTATGGCTACACCTTC.

This clonotype was picked up many times. The chain carries TRBV28 and TRBJ1-2, with D unclear. With 7 bases removed from V and 2 bases from J, the gap between germline ends came to 11 bases. The CDR3 contains 13 residues. Germline V lookup: CDR1 MDHEN, CDR2 SYDVKM. The CDR3 region is CASTTGLNYGYTF. Written as DNA, the CDR3 is TGTGCCAGCACCACCGGACTGAACTATGGCTACACCTTC.

This clonotype was observed a few times. J is TRBJ2-7 and V is TRBV5-1, with TRBD1 matching over 7 bases. With V trimmed by 3 bases and J by 3 bases, 6 bases remained unmatched. There are 14 residues in the CDR3. Germline values: CDR1 SGHRS, CDR2 YFSETQ. The DNA of the CDR3 is TGCGCCAGCAGCTCTCAGGGGACAGACTACGAGCAGTACTTC. Amino acids: CASSSQGTDYEQYF.

There are a few counts of this clonotype. The germline gene is not matched at one end of the junction; a read error may be the cause. This chain uses TRBV6-1 with TRBJ1-2; D uncertain. CDR3 length: 12 residues. Germline lookup yields CDR1 MNHNS and CDR2 SASEGT. For the CDR3, the DNA is TGTGCCAGCAGTCCCGACACCTATGGCCACACCTTC. Its protein product is CASSPDTYGHTF.

This clonotype was observed a few times. This chain joins TRBV6-5 and TRBJ1-2; D gene unclear. CDR1 and CDR2 from the germline V gene are MNHEY and SVGAGI. The CDR3 length is 13 residues. Trimming pared 0 bases from V and 4 bases from J, leaving 6 bases between. This CDR3 is CASSYSWSYGYTF. The DNA for the CDR3 is TGTGCCAGCAGTTACTCGTGGAGCTATGGCTACACCTTC.